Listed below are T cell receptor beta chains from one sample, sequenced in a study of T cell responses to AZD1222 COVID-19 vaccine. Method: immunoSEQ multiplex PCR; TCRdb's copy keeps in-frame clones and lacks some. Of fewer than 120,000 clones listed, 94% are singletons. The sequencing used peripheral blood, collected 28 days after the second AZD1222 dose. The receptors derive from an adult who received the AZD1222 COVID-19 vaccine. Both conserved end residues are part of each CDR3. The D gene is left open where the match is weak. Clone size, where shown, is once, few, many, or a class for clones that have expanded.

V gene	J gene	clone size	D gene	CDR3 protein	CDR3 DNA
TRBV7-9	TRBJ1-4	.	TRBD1	CASSLGTGGAEKLFF	TGTGCCAGCAGCTTAGGGACAGGGGGCGCGGAAAAACTGTTTTTT
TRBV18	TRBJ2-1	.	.	CASSPPSLVYEQFF	TGTGCCAGCTCACCACCGTCTTTAGTCTATGAGCAGTTCTTC
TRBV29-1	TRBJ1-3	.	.	CSAEEAGNTIYF	TGCAGCGCCGAGGAGGCCGGAAACACCATATATTTT
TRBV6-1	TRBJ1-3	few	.	CASSEEAGSFPSGNTIYF	TGTGCCAGCAGTGAAGAGGCGGGGAGCTTCCCCTCTGGAAACACCATATATTTT
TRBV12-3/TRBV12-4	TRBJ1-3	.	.	CASSLFRNTIYF	TGTGCCAGCAGTTTATTCCGAAACACCATATATTTT
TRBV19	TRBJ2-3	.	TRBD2	CASSQLAGGLVDTQYF	TGTGCCAGTAGTCAACTAGCGGGGGGGCTCGTAGATACGCAGTATTTT
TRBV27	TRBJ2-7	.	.	CASKPGGSYEQYF	TGTGCCAGCAAGCCAGGGGGGTCCTACGAGCAGTACTTC
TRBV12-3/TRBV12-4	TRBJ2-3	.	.	CASSYTDTQYF	TGTGCCAGCAGTTACACAGATACGCAGTATTTT
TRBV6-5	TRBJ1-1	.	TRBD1	CASSSADRGLDKAFF	TGTGCCAGCAGCTCCGCGGACAGGGGACTAGACAAAGCTTTCTTT
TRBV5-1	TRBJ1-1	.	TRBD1	CASSTHRGDTEAFF	TGCGCCAGCAGTACCCACAGGGGAGACACTGAAGCTTTCTTT
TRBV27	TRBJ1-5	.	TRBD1	CASSDGTGSNQPQHF	TGTGCCAGCAGCGACGGGACAGGTAGCAATCAGCCCCAGCATTTT
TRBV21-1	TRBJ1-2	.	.	CASSKVGLGASPYGYTF	.
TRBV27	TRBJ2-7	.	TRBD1	CASSLSKTGRNEQYF	TGTGCCAGCAGTTTATCGAAGACAGGGCGGAACGAGCAGTACTTC
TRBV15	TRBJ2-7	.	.	CATSEAPAVTYEQYF	TGTGCCACCAGCGAGGCCCCGGCAGTGACCTACGAGCAGTACTTC
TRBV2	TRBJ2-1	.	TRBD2	CASSEKGTSLYNEQFF	TGTGCCAGCAGCGAAAAAGGGACTAGCCTCTACAATGAGCAGTTCTTC
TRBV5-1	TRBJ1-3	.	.	CASSLGPLSGGTIYF	TGCGCCAGCAGCTTGGGACCCCTCTCTGGAGGGACCATATATTTT
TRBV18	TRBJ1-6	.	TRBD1	CASSTDRGVDSPLHF	TGTGCCAGCTCTACAGACAGGGGAGTTGATTCACCCCTCCACTTT
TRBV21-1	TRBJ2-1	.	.	CASTTDKRTDNEQFF	TGTGCCAGCACCACCGATAAAAGGACAGACAATGAGCAGTTCTTC
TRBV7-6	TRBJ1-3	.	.	CASSLAGQQTGNTIYF	TGTGCCAGCAGCTTAGCCGGACAGCAGACTGGAAACACCATATATTTT
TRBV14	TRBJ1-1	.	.	CASSQSYDPGEAFF	TGTGCCAGCAGCCAATCATATGATCCGGGGGAAGCTTTCTTT
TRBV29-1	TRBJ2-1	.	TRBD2	CSVVWTSGNYNEQFF	TGCAGCGTTGTTTGGACTAGCGGGAACTACAATGAGCAGTTCTTC
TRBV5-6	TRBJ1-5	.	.	CASSTGHLSNQPQHF	TGTGCCAGCTCTACGGGACACTTGAGCAATCAGCCCCAGCATTTT
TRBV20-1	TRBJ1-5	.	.	CSASEGSNQPQHF	TGCAGTGCTAGTGAGGGGAGCAATCAGCCCCAGCATTTT
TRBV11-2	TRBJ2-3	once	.	CASSVTGTPRPDTQYF	TGTGCCAGCAGCGTAACCGGGACTCCACGTCCAGATACGCAGTATTTT
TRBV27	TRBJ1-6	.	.	CASSFWGSNSPLHF	TGTGCCAGCAGTTTTTGGGGGAGTAATTCACCCCTCCACTTT
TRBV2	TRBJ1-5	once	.	CASSGPWSNQPQHF	TGTGCCAGCAGTGGACCATGGAGCAATCAGCCCCAGCATTTT
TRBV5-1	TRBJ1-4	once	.	CASAGEGAARKLFF	TGCGCCAGTGCGGGGGAAGGGGCGGCGCGAAAACTGTTTTTT
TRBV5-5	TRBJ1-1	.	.	CASSSLGWGNTEAFF	TGTGCCAGCAGCTCCCTGGGGTGGGGGAACACTGAAGCTTTCTTT
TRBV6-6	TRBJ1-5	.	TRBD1	CASSRQGAVQPQHF	TGTGCCAGCAGTAGACAGGGGGCTGTTCAGCCCCAGCATTTT